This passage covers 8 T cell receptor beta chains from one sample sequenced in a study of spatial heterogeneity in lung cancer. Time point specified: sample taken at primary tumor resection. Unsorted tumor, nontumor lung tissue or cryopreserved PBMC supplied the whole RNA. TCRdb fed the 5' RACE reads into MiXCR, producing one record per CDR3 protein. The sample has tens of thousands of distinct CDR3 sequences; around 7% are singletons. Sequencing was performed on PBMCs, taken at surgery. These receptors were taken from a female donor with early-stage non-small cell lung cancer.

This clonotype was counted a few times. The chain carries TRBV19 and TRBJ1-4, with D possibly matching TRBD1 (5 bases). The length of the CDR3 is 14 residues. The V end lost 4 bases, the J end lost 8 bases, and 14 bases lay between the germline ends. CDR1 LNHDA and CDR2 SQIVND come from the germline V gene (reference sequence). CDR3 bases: TGTGCCAGTAGTAGGGGGGGAACGGGAGAAAAACTGTTTTTT. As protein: CASSRGGTGEKLFF.

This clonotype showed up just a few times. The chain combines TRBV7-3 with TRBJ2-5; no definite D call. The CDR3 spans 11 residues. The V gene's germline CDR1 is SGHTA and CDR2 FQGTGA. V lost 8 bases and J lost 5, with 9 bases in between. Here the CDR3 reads CASEFQETQYF. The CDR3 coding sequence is TGTGCCAGCGAGTTTCAGGAGACCCAGTACTTC.

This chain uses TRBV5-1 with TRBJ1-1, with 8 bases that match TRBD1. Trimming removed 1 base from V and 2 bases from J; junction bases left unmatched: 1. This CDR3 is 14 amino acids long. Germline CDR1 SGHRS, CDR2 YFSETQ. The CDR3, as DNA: TGCGCCAGCAGCTTGTCAGGGGGCAACACTGAAGCTTTCTTT. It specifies CASSLSGGNTEAFF.

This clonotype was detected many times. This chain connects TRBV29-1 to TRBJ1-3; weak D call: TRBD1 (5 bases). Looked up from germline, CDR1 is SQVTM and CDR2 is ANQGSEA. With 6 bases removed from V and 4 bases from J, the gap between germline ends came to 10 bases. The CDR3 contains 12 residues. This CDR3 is CSVIGDGNTIYF. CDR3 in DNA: TGCAGCGTGATAGGGGACGGAAACACCATATATTTT.

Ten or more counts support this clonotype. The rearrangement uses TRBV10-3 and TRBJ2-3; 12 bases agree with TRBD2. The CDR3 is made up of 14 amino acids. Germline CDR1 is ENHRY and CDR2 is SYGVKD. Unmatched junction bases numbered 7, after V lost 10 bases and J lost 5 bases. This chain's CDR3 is CATRLAGEVDTQYF. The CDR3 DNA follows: TGTGCCACACGACTAGCGGGGGAGGTAGATACGCAGTATTTT.

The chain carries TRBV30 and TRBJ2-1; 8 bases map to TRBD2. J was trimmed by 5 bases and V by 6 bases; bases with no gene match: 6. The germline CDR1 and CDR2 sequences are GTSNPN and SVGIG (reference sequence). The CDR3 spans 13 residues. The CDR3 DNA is TGTGCCTGTTCGCGGGGGGCGGACAATGAGCAGTTCTTC. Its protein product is CACSRGADNEQFF.

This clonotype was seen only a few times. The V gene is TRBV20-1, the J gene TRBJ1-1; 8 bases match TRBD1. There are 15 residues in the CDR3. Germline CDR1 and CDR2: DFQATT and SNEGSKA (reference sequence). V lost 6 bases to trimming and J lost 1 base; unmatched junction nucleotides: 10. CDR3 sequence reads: CSARNSGTGNTEAFF. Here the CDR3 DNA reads TGCAGTGCCAGAAATTCCGGGACAGGGAACACTGAAGCTTTCTTT.

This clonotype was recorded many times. The CDR3: CASSSGGGTDTQYF. The CDR3 DNA is TGCGCCAGCAGCTCCGGCGGGGGCACAGATACGCAGTATTTT. The V gene is TRBV5-1, the J gene TRBJ2-3; tentative D call: TRBD2 (6 bases). The V gene's germline CDR1 is SGHRS and CDR2 YFSETQ. The CDR3 has 14 amino acids. The V and J ends lost 3 bases and 1 base respectively, with 9 bases between them.